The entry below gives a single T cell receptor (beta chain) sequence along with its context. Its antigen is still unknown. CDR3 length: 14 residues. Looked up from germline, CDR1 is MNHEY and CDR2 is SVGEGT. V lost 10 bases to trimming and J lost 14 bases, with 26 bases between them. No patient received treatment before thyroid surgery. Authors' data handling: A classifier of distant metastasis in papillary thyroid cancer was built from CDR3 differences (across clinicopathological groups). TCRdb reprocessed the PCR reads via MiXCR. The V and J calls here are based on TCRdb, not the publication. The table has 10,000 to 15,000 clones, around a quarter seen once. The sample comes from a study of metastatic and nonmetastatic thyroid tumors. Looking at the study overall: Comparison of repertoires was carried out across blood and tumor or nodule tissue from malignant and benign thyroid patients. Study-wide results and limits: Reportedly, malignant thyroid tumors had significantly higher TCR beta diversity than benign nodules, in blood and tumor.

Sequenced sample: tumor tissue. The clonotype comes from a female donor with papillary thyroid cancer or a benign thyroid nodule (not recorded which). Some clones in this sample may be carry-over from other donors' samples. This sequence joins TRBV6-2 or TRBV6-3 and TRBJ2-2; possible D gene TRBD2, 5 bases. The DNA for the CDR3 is TGTGCCACCACCGAGGGTGCGTGGACCGGGAATCTGTTTTTT. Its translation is CATTEGAWTGNLFF.